A single sample gave rise to the 32 T cell receptor beta chains below, sequenced in a study of blood T cell repertoires in COVID-19. Sequencing was performed with immunoSEQ multiplex PCR; in TCRdb, only in-frame clones are kept and a portion is missing. The data show some 250,000 clones, with approximately 90% seen just once and approximately 9.5% held by the top ten. Source material: PBMCs or T cells enriched from blood (not recorded which). These receptors were taken from a man between 40 and 49 years old who had recovered from COVID-19.

This rearrangement joins TRBV5-6 to TRBJ2-7; tentatively, D is TRBD1 (6 bases). V shed 2 bases and J shed 2 bases, with 11 bases lying between them. Germline V lookup: CDR1 SGHDT, CDR2 YYEEEE. The CDR3 runs 14 residues. The CDR3 region has the DNA TGTGCCAGCAGCTTTTGGACAGAAGCCTACGAGCAGTACTTC. The encoded protein is CASSFWTEAYEQYF.

The V gene is TRBV29-1, the J gene TRBJ1-1; a weak D match, TRBD1 (6 bases). With 6 bases removed from V and 3 bases from J, the gap between germline ends came to 17 bases. This CDR3 is built from 14 residues. CDR1 is SQVTM and CDR2 is ANQGSEA in the germline V gene. The CDR3 region is CSVVNRAADTEAFF. In nucleotides, the CDR3 is TGCAGCGTCGTTAACAGGGCAGCGGACACTGAAGCTTTCTTT.

This clone was counted between two and nine times. The chain recombines TRBV9 with TRBJ1-1; a weak D match, TRBD1 (5 bases). Germline V CDR1 and CDR2: SGDLS, YYNGEE. V was shortened by 0 bases and J by 1 base, with 7 bases between the two germline ends. The CDR3 totals 14 residues. DNA for the CDR3: TGTGCCAGCAGCGTAGACCAGGGGAACACTGAAGCTTTCTTT. Protein product: CASSVDQGNTEAFF.

This rearrangement joins TRBV5-1 to TRBJ1-1, with D tentatively TRBD1 (6 bases). The germline V and J ends were trimmed by 5 bases and 5 bases, with 19 bases remaining between them. Germline-derived CDR1 and CDR2 are SGHRS and YFSETQ. CDR3 length equals 15 residues. The CDR3 sequence is CASSTEQGDWTEAFF. The CDR3 nucleotides read TGCGCCAGCAGTACCGAACAGGGAGATTGGACTGAAGCTTTCTTT.

This clone showed up just once. The rearrangement links TRBV28 to TRBJ2-7; perhaps TRBD1 as D (6 bases). The ends were cut back, 6 bases at V and 4 bases at J, with 28 bases in the middle. The CDR3 spans 18 residues. The germline gives CDR1 MDHEN, CDR2 SYDVKM. The CDR3 spells CASRRGQLGFPKYYEQYF. CDR3 DNA sequence: TGTGCCAGCAGAAGAGGACAGCTGGGGTTTCCCAAGTATTACGAGCAGTACTTC.

This clone was seen only once. The chain carries TRBV20-1 and TRBJ2-1, with TRBD2 matching 13 bases. The CDR3 loop spans 13 amino acids. J gave up 12 bases and V 3 bases, and 5 bases lay outside the gene matches. Germline assignment: CDR1 DFQATT and CDR2 SNEGSKA (reference sequence). The CDR3 bases are TGCAGTGCTAGTCGGACTAGCGGGGGACGGCAGTTCTTC. It translates to CSASRTSGGRQFF.

This clone was counted a few times. V is TRBV15 and J is TRBJ1-5; D unresolved. With 0 bases removed from V and 3 bases from J, the gap between germline ends came to 6 bases. This CDR3 has 14 amino acids. Germline loops: CDR1 LNHNV, CDR2 YYDKDF (reference sequence). The CDR3: CATSRDRSNQPQHF. CDR3 nucleotide sequence: TGTGCCACCAGCAGAGACAGGTCCAATCAGCCCCAGCATTTT.

CDR3 sequence reads: CASSLSVASGARYGYTF. CDR3 coding DNA: TGCGCCAGCAGCTTGTCGGTCGCGTCAGGGGCCCGCTATGGCTACACCTTC. The chain links TRBV5-1 to TRBJ1-2; tentative D call: TRBD1 (6 bases). The CDR3 totals 17 residues. Trimming removed 1 base from V and 4 bases from J, with 20 bases in between. The V gene's germline CDR1 is SGHRS and CDR2 YFSETQ.

The rearrangement joins TRBV4-2 to TRBJ2-2, with D tentatively TRBD1 (6 bases). There are 17 residues in the CDR3. V dropped 2 bases and J dropped 2 bases, with 15 bases sitting between them. Germline V lookup: CDR1 LGHNA, CDR2 YNFKEQ. This CDR3 reads CASSQRLTGTNTGELFF. The CDR3 DNA reads TGTGCCAGCAGCCAACGTCTGACAGGAACTAACACCGGGGAGCTGTTTTTT.

This chain joins TRBV4-1 and TRBJ2-7, with D tentatively TRBD2 (5 bases). Trimming took 3 bases from V and 6 from J, leaving 15 bases between them. From germline, CDR1 is MGHRA and CDR2 YSYEKL. The CDR3 length is 14 residues. The CDR3, as DNA: TGCGCCAGCAGCCACGGGGTCGGCTCGTCCGAGCAGTACTTC. This codes for CASSHGVGSSEQYF.

This clone was seen once. The rearrangement uses TRBV11-3 and TRBJ2-1; 8 positions match TRBD2. Trimming removed 0 bases from V and 6 bases from J; junction bases left unmatched: 7. The CDR3 runs to 16 residues. Germline loops: CDR1 SGHNT, CDR2 YENEEA. This CDR3 is CASSLESGGASNEQFF. Written as DNA, the CDR3 is TGTGCCAGCAGCTTAGAGTCCGGGGGGGCTAGCAATGAGCAGTTCTTC.

The chain couples TRBV5-8 to TRBJ1-4; 7 nucleotides agree with TRBD1. V lost 5 bases, J lost 7 bases, and 14 bases stayed unmatched. Germline CDR1 reads SGHTS; CDR2 reads YDEGEE. The CDR3 is 16 amino acids. The CDR3 sequence: CASSRRTGTASEKLFF. The CDR3 DNA is TGTGCCAGCAGTCGCCGGACCGGGACAGCTAGTGAAAAACTGTTTTTT.

This clone was counted a single time. The chain couples TRBV5-4 to TRBJ1-3; 8 bases are shared with TRBD1. The CDR3 is 14 amino acids. V was clipped by 4 bases and J by 3 bases; unmatched bases: 3. Germline-derived CDR1 and CDR2 are SGHNT and YYREEE (reference sequence). DNA for the CDR3: TGTGCCAGCAGCACGACAGGGGTTGGAAACACCATATATTTT. Encoded protein: CASSTTGVGNTIYF.

V is TRBV5-1 and J is TRBJ2-7; TRBD1 is a possible D gene (5 bases). V was shortened by 4 bases and J by 5 bases, with 19 bases between the two germline ends. The CDR3 has 15 residues. Per germline, CDR1 SGHRS and CDR2 YFSETQ. CDR3 loop: CASSTGHNMENEQYF. The DNA for the CDR3 is TGCGCCAGCAGCACCGGACACAATATGGAGAACGAGCAGTACTTC.

This chain connects TRBV28 to TRBJ2-5, with a tentative D call TRBD1 (5 bases). This CDR3 has 14 amino acids. V gave up 10 bases and J gave up 5 bases, with 20 bases separating them. From germline, CDR1 is MDHEN and CDR2 SYDVKM. CDR3 residues: CATFNRHGLETQYF. In nucleotides, the CDR3 is TGTGCCACCTTTAACAGGCACGGCCTCGAGACCCAGTACTTC.

This clone showed up just once. CDR3 bases: TGTGCCAGCAGAAAAAACAGGGGAAGGGAGCTGTTTTTT. Translated, it gives CASRKNRGRELFF. V is TRBV28 and J is TRBJ2-2; 7 bases map to TRBD1. The CDR3 covers 13 residues. J was trimmed by 9 bases and V by 6 bases; bases with no gene match: 7. Germline CDR1 MDHEN, CDR2 SYDVKM.

V gene TRBV21-1 combines with J gene TRBJ2-1; TRBD1, the table's D call, lacks a check against the DNA. TRBV21-1 represents a pseudogene. There are 15 residues in the CDR3. The CDR3 loop reads CASSKALWPLNEQFF. Here the CDR3 DNA reads TGTGCCAGCAGCAAAGCGCTTTGGCCCCTCAATGAGCAGTTCTTC.

About this clone itself: Other DNA sequences within the sample encode an identical CDR3. The rearrangement joins TRBV30 to TRBJ1-2; 7 bases line up with TRBD1. The CDR3 sequence is 13 residues long. Germline trimming cut 0 bases from V and 4 bases from J; bases unmatched to any gene: 2. Germline V gene sequence: CDR1 GTSNPN, CDR2 SVGIG (reference sequence). CDR3 protein: CAWSVQGTYGYTF. CDR3 DNA sequence: TGTGCCTGGAGTGTACAGGGGACCTATGGCTACACCTTC.

The V and J genes are TRBV19 and TRBJ1-3; D is possibly TRBD1 (6 bases). V was shortened by 3 bases and J by 2 bases, with 14 bases between the two germline ends. Germline V gene sequence: CDR1 LNHDA, CDR2 SQIVND (reference sequence). The CDR3 is 16 amino acids. The DNA for the CDR3 is TGTGCCAGTAGTATTCAGGGGACCAAGGCTGGAAACACCATATATTTT. Amino acid sequence: CASSIQGTKAGNTIYF.

This rearrangement joins TRBV18 to TRBJ2-1; D is unresolved. Germline CDR1 is KGHSH and CDR2 is LQKENI. CDR3 length: 15 amino acids. The V end lost 2 bases, the J end lost 3 bases, and 11 bases lay between the germline ends. The CDR3 region has the DNA TGTGCCAGCTCACCAGAAACAACCAACTACAATGAGCAGTTCTTC. The encoded protein is CASSPETTNYNEQFF.

The V call is TRBV14, the J call TRBJ1-3; D gene uncertain. The germline gives CDR1 SGHDN, CDR2 FVKESK. The CDR3 runs to 17 residues. V lost 4 bases to trimming and J lost 0 bases, with 16 bases between them. The chain's CDR3 is CASSRFSGNPSGNTIYF. Written as DNA, the CDR3 is TGTGCCAGCAGCCGATTCTCGGGGAATCCCTCTGGAAACACCATATATTTT.

The V gene is TRBV4-2, the J gene TRBJ2-1; 10 bases match TRBD2. The germline V gene encodes CDR1 LGHNA and CDR2 YNFKEQ. This CDR3 has 17 amino acids. V was clipped by 1 base and J by 5 bases; unmatched bases: 8. The CDR3 region has the DNA TGTGCCAGCAGCCAAGGAATAAGGACTAGCGGAAACAATGAGCAGTTCTTC. Translation: CASSQGIRTSGNNEQFF.

The chain combines TRBV25-1 with TRBJ2-2; no definite D call. The CDR3 is 11 amino acids. Trimming removed 7 bases from V and 3 bases from J, with 3 bases in between. Germline values: CDR1 MGHDK, CDR2 SYGVNS. CDR3 loop: CASKHTGELFF. CDR3 coding DNA: TGTGCCAGCAAGCACACCGGGGAGCTGTTTTTT.

The chain employs TRBV6-1 and TRBJ2-5; perhaps TRBD1 as D (5 bases). CDR1 MNHNS and CDR2 SASEGT come from the germline V gene. The ends were cut back, 2 bases at V and 5 bases at J, with 15 bases in the middle. The CDR3 extends over 15 amino acids. The CDR3 region has the DNA TGTGCCAGCAGTGAACCCGTAGGGGTCGGGGAGACCCAGTACTTC. Residues: CASSEPVGVGETQYF.

This clone occurred once. J is TRBJ1-1 and V is TRBV7-8; D gene uncertain. The CDR3 loop spans 13 amino acids. V lost 6 bases to trimming and J lost 0 bases, with 8 bases between them. Germline V gene lookup returns CDR1 SGHVS and CDR2 FQNEAQ. The CDR3 nucleotides are TGTGCCAGCAGGCCGAGTTTGAACACTGAAGCTTTCTTT. Translation gives CASRPSLNTEAFF.

The genes are TRBV15 and TRBJ2-1; tentative D call: TRBD2 (6 bases). The V and J ends lost 1 base and 3 bases respectively, with 10 bases between them. Per the germline V gene, CDR1 is LNHNV and CDR2 is YYDKDF (reference sequence). The length of the CDR3 is 15 residues. The CDR3 bases are TGTGCCACCAGCAGAGGTCCGGGAGTCTACAATGAGCAGTTCTTC. It encodes CATSRGPGVYNEQFF.

J is TRBJ1-1 and V is TRBV28, with 7 bases matching TRBD1. The trim removed 7 bases at V and 1 base at J, leaving 15 bases unmatched. The CDR3 is made up of 17 amino acids. Per the germline V gene, CDR1 is MDHEN and CDR2 is SYDVKM. In DNA, the CDR3 is TGTGCCAGCATTGGGTGGCAGGGGGGCAGGAAGAACACTGAAGCTTTCTTT. This sequence encodes CASIGWQGGRKNTEAFF.

The chain combines TRBV7-7 with TRBJ2-1; TRBD2 agrees at 8 bases. Germline trimming cut 7 bases from V and 4 bases from J; bases unmatched to any gene: 9. The CDR3 length is 15 residues. Per the germline V gene, CDR1 is SSHAT and CDR2 is FNYEAQ (reference sequence). The CDR3 nucleotides read TGTGCCAGCAACCCCCCTACGGGAGGGTACAATGAGCAGTTCTTC. Encoded protein: CASNPPTGGYNEQFF.

This sequence joins TRBV9 and TRBJ2-3, with D possibly TRBD2 on 6 matching bases. The V end was cut by 0 bases, the J end by 1 base, with 12 bases between. The CDR3 extends over 16 amino acids. Germline CDR1 reads SGDLS; CDR2 reads YYNGEE. This CDR3 reads CASSVVGGVGTDTQYF. In DNA, the CDR3 is TGTGCCAGCAGCGTAGTGGGCGGGGTAGGCACAGATACGCAGTATTTT.

The chain joins TRBV5-4 to TRBJ2-5, with D possibly matching TRBD2 (6 bases). This CDR3 comprises 14 residues. CDR1 and CDR2 from the germline V gene are SGHNT and YYREEE (reference sequence). The ends were cut back, 1 base at V and 4 bases at J, with 11 bases in the middle. The CDR3 DNA reads as TGTGCCAGCAGCTTGCGGGAGCCCACAGAGACCCAGTACTTC. Amino acid sequence: CASSLREPTETQYF. Full variable domain (outside the CDR3, taken from reference TRBV5-4 and TRBJ2-5): ETGVTQSPTHLIKTRGQQVTLRCSSQSGHNTVSWYQQALGQGPQFIFQYYREEENGRGNFPPRFSGLQFPNYSSELNVNALELDDSALYLCASSLREPTETQYFGPGTRLLVL.

The chain uses TRBV7-8 and TRBJ1-4; D perhaps matches TRBD1 (5 bases). Germline CDR1 reads SGHVS; CDR2 reads FQNEAQ. The CDR3 is made up of 16 amino acids. The germline V and J ends were trimmed by 6 bases and 8 bases, with 22 bases remaining between them. Here the CDR3 reads CASSRRLGRAGEKLFF. CDR3 DNA: TGTGCCAGCAGTCGACGGTTGGGCAGGGCAGGAGAAAAACTGTTTTTT. The entire variable domain, with the rest obtained from reference TRBV7-8 and TRBJ1-4, is as follows: GAGVSQSPRYKVAKRGQDVALRCDPISGHVSLFWYQQALGQGPEFLTYFQNEAQLDKSGLPSDRFFAERPEGSVSTLKIQRTQQEDSAVYLCASSRRLGRAGEKLFFGSGTQLSVL.

V usage is TRBV14 and J usage is TRBJ2-3; TRBD1 agrees at 8 bases. Germline V lookup: CDR1 SGHDN, CDR2 FVKESK. The J segment lost 4 bases and the V segment lost 1 base, leaving 22 bases of the junction unmatched. The CDR3 is 21 amino acids. The CDR3 protein is CASSQVGSWPTHRGVADTQYF. DNA of the CDR3: TGTGCCAGCAGCCAAGTTGGTTCCTGGCCGACCCACAGGGGGGTGGCAGATACGCAGTATTTT.